Each of the 16 T cell receptor beta chains below was sequenced from the same sample in a study of PD-1 blockade in mismatch repair-deficient tumors. Generated by immunoSEQ multiplex PCR, the TCRdb table keeps only in-frame clones and is missing some. The profile shows some 19,000 clones, 82% of them singletons. Here the sequenced sample was PBMCs, taken 52 weeks after starting pembrolizumab. The receptors derive from an adult with mismatch repair-deficient cancer.

This clone has just a few counts. The chain is built from TRBV7-2 and TRBJ1-3; D is unclear. This CDR3 region has 15 residues. Trimming stripped 4 bases from V and 0 bases from J, with 10 bases between. Per germline, CDR1 SGHTA and CDR2 FQGNSA. The CDR3 loop reads CASSSRGGSGNTIYF. CDR3 in DNA: TGTGCCAGCAGCTCCCGGGGAGGCTCTGGAAACACCATATATTTT.

This clone appeared once. The gene calls are TRBV4-1 and TRBJ2-1, with TRBD2 matching 10 bases. V shed 2 bases, J shed 6 bases, and the junction held 7 bases outside the gene matches. The germline CDR1 and CDR2 sequences are MGHRA and YSYEKL. The CDR3 length is 16 residues. The CDR3 protein is CASSQPSSGRGNEQFF. The CDR3 bases are TGCGCCAGCAGCCAACCCTCTAGCGGGAGAGGCAATGAGCAGTTCTTC.

The chain joins TRBV5-1 to TRBJ2-3; D possibly corresponds to TRBD1 (7 bases). Per germline, CDR1 SGHRS and CDR2 YFSETQ. The V end lost 2 bases, the J end lost 6 bases, and 19 bases lay between the germline ends. CDR3 length equals 16 residues. The CDR3 here is CASSLKLTGRKDTQYF. CDR3 bases: TGCGCCAGCAGCTTAAAATTGACAGGGAGGAAGGATACGCAGTATTTT.

DNA for the CDR3: TGTGCCAGCAGCGTAGGACTAGCGAAAAACTACAATGAGCAGTTCTTC. Translation: CASSVGLAKNYNEQFF. The chain combines TRBV7-3 with TRBJ2-1, with 9 positions matching TRBD2. In germline, CDR1 is SGHTA, CDR2 FQGTGA. The junction had 8 bases not matched to a gene; V was cut back by 5 bases and J by 3 bases. CDR3 size: 16 residues.

This clone was found once. This chain links TRBV5-1 with TRBJ1-1; D might be TRBD1 (6 bases). The germline V and J ends were trimmed by 4 bases and 0 bases, with 13 bases remaining between them. Looked up from germline, CDR1 is SGHRS and CDR2 is YFSETQ. This CDR3 has 15 amino acids. DNA of the CDR3: TGCGCCAGCAGCCTGGCAGGGGACATGAACACTGAAGCTTTCTTT. As protein: CASSLAGDMNTEAFF.

To note about this clone: Relative to the germline gene, one junction end is altered; a read error may explain this. This sequence joins TRBV19 and TRBJ1-3; possible D gene TRBD1, 5 bases. CDR1 LNHDA and CDR2 SQIVND come from the germline V gene (reference sequence). CDR3 length: 17 amino acids. CDR3 bases: TGTGCCAGTAGTCCCTATTTGGGGGGGACCTCTAGAAACACCATATATTTT. Translation: CASSPYLGGTSRNTIYF.

The chain links TRBV13 to TRBJ2-7; 16 nucleotides agree with TRBD2. Trimming removed 1 base from V and 7 bases from J; junction bases left unmatched: 10. This CDR3 comprises 18 residues. Germline CDR1 reads PRHDT; CDR2 reads FYEKMQ (reference sequence). The CDR3 bases are TGTGCCAGCAGCTTAGTGGGACTAGCGGGAGGGCCGTCAGGAGAGCAGTACTTC. As protein: CASSLVGLAGGPSGEQYF.

The J gene is TRBJ1-6, the V gene TRBV11-2, with no clear D. V lost 3 bases and J 11 bases, leaving 14 bases between the germline ends. The CDR3 spans 14 residues. Germline V CDR1 and CDR2: SGHAT, FQNNGV. The CDR3 DNA reads TGTGCCAGCAGCTTTCAGTCAGCGTATACACCCCTCCACTTT. Its translation: CASSFQSAYTPLHF.

V gene TRBV7-9 combines with J gene TRBJ1-1; tentatively, D is TRBD1 (5 bases). The CDR3 runs 13 residues. V was shortened by 5 bases and J by 6 bases, with 13 bases between the two germline ends. The V gene's germline CDR1 is SEHNR and CDR2 FQNEAQ (reference sequence). This chain's CDR3 is CASSPGGFSEAFF. CDR3 nucleotides: TGTGCCAGCAGCCCCGGGGGTTTTTCTGAAGCTTTCTTT.

The CDR3 region has the DNA TGCGCCAGCAGCTCTGTCAGCGGAGACTACAATGAGCAGTTCTTC. Protein sequence: CASSSVSGDYNEQFF. This chain links TRBV5-1 with TRBJ2-1; D may be TRBD2 (5 bases). The germline gives CDR1 SGHRS, CDR2 YFSETQ. There are 15 residues in the CDR3. The germline V and J ends were trimmed by 3 bases and 3 bases, with 13 bases remaining between them.

V and J are TRBV7-6 and TRBJ2-7; tentative D call: TRBD1 (6 bases). The germline V gene has CDR1 SGHVS and CDR2 FNYEAQ. The CDR3 totals 14 residues. V was pared by 4 bases and J by 7 bases, with 17 bases between. Written as DNA, the CDR3 is TGTGCCAGCAGCTCACAGGGTACCTTGGGAGAGCAGTACTTC. This gives the protein CASSSQGTLGEQYF.

This clone was observed a handful of times. The chain uses TRBV6-1 and TRBJ2-7, with 11 bases that match TRBD2. This CDR3 region has 17 residues. In germline, CDR1 is MNHNS, CDR2 SASEGT. J lost 4 bases, V lost 4 bases, and 12 bases had no gene match. CDR3: CASSAPGVAGGPYEQYF. As DNA, the CDR3 is TGTGCCAGCAGTGCCCCGGGGGTAGCGGGAGGGCCTTACGAGCAGTACTTC.

The chain joins TRBV19 to TRBJ2-6; no firm D call. Trimming removed 1 base from V and 4 bases from J, with 8 bases in between. Per the germline V gene, CDR1 is LNHDA and CDR2 is SQIVND (reference sequence). This CDR3 is 15 amino acids long. CDR3 in DNA: TGTGCCAGTAGTATAGTGACGACAGGGGCCAACGTCCTGACTTTC. Its translation: CASSIVTTGANVLTF.

The chain couples TRBV5-1 to TRBJ1-3; D ambiguous. Germline lookup yields CDR1 SGHRS and CDR2 YFSETQ. V was cut by 4 bases and J by 0 bases, with 11 bases left in between. CDR3 size: 15 residues. CDR3 protein: CASSTQQSSGNTIYF. CDR3 sequence (DNA): TGCGCCAGCAGCACCCAACAGAGCTCTGGAAACACCATATATTTT.

J is TRBJ1-5 and V is TRBV2; TRBD1 matches at 9 bases. The CDR3 is 16 residues long. V dropped 5 bases and J dropped 6; count of bases not matched to a gene: 11. Germline V gives CDR1 SNHLY, CDR2 FYNNEI. In DNA, the CDR3 is TGTGCCAGCAGTACAAATACAGGGGGCTACGGTCAGCCCCAGCATTTT. This gives the protein CASSTNTGGYGQPQHF.

The chain joins TRBV5-1 to TRBJ2-1; tentative D call: TRBD2 (5 bases). V lost 4 bases and J 4 bases, leaving 9 bases between the germline ends. The CDR3 loop spans 13 amino acids. Germline values: CDR1 SGHRS, CDR2 YFSETQ. This chain's CDR3 is CASSDRDYNEQFF. CDR3 nucleotides: TGCGCCAGCAGCGACCGGGATTACAATGAGCAGTTCTTC.